Described below is a single T cell receptor beta chain sequence and its context. What it recognizes is unknown. This sample is drawn from a study of T-cell reconstitution after alpha-beta-depleted transplantation in children. Findings and caveats of the study: Once a year had passed after transplant, T-cell counts and diversity came mostly from newly produced T cells. The origin of high day-60 TCRbeta diversity in some patients lay in surviving recipient T cells and thymic progenitors. In patients about two months after transplant, alpha-beta T cells reportedly arose from several hundred expanded graft clones.

TCRbeta library construction was performed incorporating unique molecular identifiers. TCRdb passed the PCR reads through MiXCR, listing each CDR3 protein once. Here the sample spans a few hundred thousand distinct CDR3 sequences, over 10% being singletons. V lost 3 bases and J lost 3; bases outside the gene matches: 2. This CDR3 spans 15 amino acids. Germline loops: CDR1 LNHDA, CDR2 SQIVND (reference sequence). The V call is TRBV19, the J call TRBJ2-7; 13 bases are shared with TRBD2. The specimen comprised PBMCs, mostly from graft donor cells, sampled 360 days after TCRalphabeta/CD19-depleted stem cell transplant. The TCR originated in a male patient younger than 18 who had a stem cell transplant for acute myeloid leukemia, so the T cells may come from the graft donor. The DNA of the CDR3 is TGTGCCAGTAGTATCGGACTAGCGGGAGACTACGAGCAGTACTTC. This gives the protein CASSIGLAGDYEQYF.